This entry lists 31 T cell receptor beta chains sequenced from one sample in a study of control samples from healthy donors and cancer patients. Here immunoSEQ multiplex PCR was the method, and the copy in TCRdb shows in-frame clones only, minus some. Of about 130,000 clones listed, about 93% were seen once; the top ten hold roughly 2.5%. Material: blood. The receptor source for this set is a man aged 40-50 years in good health.

The chain has TRBV5-8 and TRBJ1-5, with TRBD1 matching 8 bases. This CDR3 has 15 residues. Germline CDR1 SGHTS, CDR2 YDEGEE. Trimming took 5 bases from V and 4 from J; bases not matched to a gene: 8. CDR3 sequence (DNA): TGTGCCAGCAGTCCCTGGGACAGGCGAAATCAGCCCCAGCATTTT. This translates into CASSPWDRRNQPQHF.

The chain carries TRBV11-3 and TRBJ2-6; no firm D call. This CDR3 has 17 residues. CDR1 is SGHNT and CDR2 is YENEEA in the germline V gene. V lost 2 bases and J lost 0, with 11 bases in between. CDR3 in DNA: TGTGCCAGCAGCTTAATGTCAGACTCCTCTGGGGCCAACGTCCTGACTTTC. It translates to CASSLMSDSSGANVLTF.

This clone was observed a handful of times. The rearrangement joins TRBV2 to TRBJ2-5; TRBD2 is a possible D gene (6 bases). Germline CDR1 SNHLY, CDR2 FYNNEI. This CDR3 is 14 amino acids long. V dropped 6 bases and J dropped 3 bases, with 14 bases sitting between them. In nucleotides, the CDR3 is TGTGCCAGCAGGGCCGGGACTCACGAAGAGACCCAGTACTTC. It encodes CASRAGTHEETQYF.

This sequence joins TRBV30 and TRBJ2-2; 7 nucleotides match TRBD2. This CDR3 is 12 amino acids long. Germline CDR1 reads GTSNPN; CDR2 reads SVGIG (reference sequence). CDR3 sequence (DNA): TGTGCAACGGGGGGAGACACCGGGGAGCTGTTTTTT. Encoded protein: CATGGDTGELFF.

The chain combines TRBV6-5 with TRBJ2-7; the D gene is possibly TRBD1 (6 bases). With 3 bases removed from V and 13 bases from J, the gap between germline ends came to 13 bases. Germline values: CDR1 MNHEY, CDR2 SVGAGI. CDR3 size: 11 residues. CDR3 DNA sequence: TGTGCCAGCAGTTATCAGGGGAATAAATACTTC. This codes for CASSYQGNKYF.

This chain joins TRBV19 and TRBJ2-3; D assignment may be TRBD1 or TRBD2 (5 bases each). Germline assignment: CDR1 LNHDA and CDR2 SQIVND (reference sequence). This CDR3 contains 15 residues. Trimming cost V 4 bases and J 4 bases, with 15 bases left between them. DNA of the CDR3: TGTGCCAGTAGTACCGGGCCCCGGGGCGCAGATACGCAGTATTTT. Translation gives CASSTGPRGADTQYF.

The rearrangement uses TRBV24-1 and TRBJ1-2; D is uncertain. Trimming took 11 bases from V and 3 from J, leaving 15 bases between them. Germline assignment: CDR1 KGHDR and CDR2 SFDVKD. The CDR3 is 13 residues long. The CDR3 DNA is TGTGCCATCTCCAGGTTGCCCTACTATGGCTACACCTTC. Translation gives CAISRLPYYGYTF.

In this sample, this clone turned up a few times. J is TRBJ1-2 and V is TRBV5-1, with D unresolved. There are 17 residues in the CDR3. The V gene's germline CDR1 is SGHRS and CDR2 YFSETQ. Trimming pared 4 bases from V and 3 bases from J, leaving 22 bases between. The CDR3 spells CASSPSLPSGDYYGYTF. The CDR3 nucleotides read TGCGCCAGCAGCCCCTCTCTACCTTCGGGAGACTACTATGGCTACACCTTC.

The chain employs TRBV28 and TRBJ1-5; a possible D gene is TRBD1 (5 bases). The CDR3 totals 16 residues. Germline V gene data show CDR1 as MDHEN and CDR2 as SYDVKM. V lost 1 base to trimming and J lost 0 bases, with 10 bases between them. The CDR3 DNA follows: TGTGCCAGCAGTTTATTGGGGGTCTATAGCAATCAGCCCCAGCATTTT. This encodes CASSLLGVYSNQPQHF.

The chain employs TRBV6-1 and TRBJ2-7; D not resolved. Trimming took off 2 bases at V and 3 bases at J, with 8 bases between the two ends. The V gene's germline CDR1 is MNHNS and CDR2 SASEGT. This CDR3 is 13 amino acids long. Here the CDR3 reads CASSEWQGYEQYF. For the CDR3, the DNA is TGTGCCAGCAGTGAATGGCAAGGCTACGAGCAGTACTTC.

The chain joins TRBV28 to TRBJ2-7; 8 nucleotides align to TRBD1. Germline V lookup: CDR1 MDHEN, CDR2 SYDVKM. V was clipped by 7 bases and J by 6 bases; unmatched bases: 11. This CDR3 comprises 14 residues. The CDR3 sequence is CASTISGGYGEQYF. The DNA for the CDR3 is TGTGCCAGCACTATATCAGGGGGCTACGGCGAGCAGTACTTC.

This sequence joins TRBV6-6 and TRBJ1-5; D is ambiguous. Trimming removed 7 bases from V and 4 bases from J, with 8 bases in between. The CDR3 length is 12 residues. The V gene's germline CDR1 is MNHNY and CDR2 SVGAGI (reference sequence). Here the CDR3 DNA reads TGTGCCAGCAACCCCCCTAATCAGCCCCAGCATTTT. Residues: CASNPPNQPQHF.

The chain has TRBV2 and TRBJ1-6; 10 positions agree with TRBD1. Trimming took 10 bases from V and 3 from J; bases not matched to a gene: 12. The CDR3 spans 17 residues. Germline assignment: CDR1 SNHLY and CDR2 FYNNEI. Written as DNA, the CDR3 is TGTGCCACAACCTCCGGGACAGGGGACGTCTATAATTCACCCCTCCACTTT. This codes for CATTSGTGDVYNSPLHF.

The chain links TRBV5-1 to TRBJ2-5, with TRBD2 matching 7 bases. This CDR3 comprises 14 residues. Per germline, CDR1 SGHRS and CDR2 YFSETQ. Trimming removed 1 base from V and 4 bases from J; junction bases left unmatched: 4. DNA of the CDR3: TGCGCCAGCAGCTTGACTCCGGGAGGAGAGACCCAGTACTTC. Protein product: CASSLTPGGETQYF.

This clone has only one observation. This sequence joins TRBV19 and TRBJ1-2; 7 bases are a match to TRBD1. V lost 3 bases to trimming and J lost 4 bases; unmatched junction nucleotides: 5. Per the germline V gene, CDR1 is LNHDA and CDR2 is SQIVND (reference sequence). CDR3 length equals 14 residues. This chain's CDR3 is CASSIQGGAYGYTF. CDR3 sequence (DNA): TGTGCCAGTAGTATCCAAGGGGGCGCCTATGGCTACACCTTC.

V and J are TRBV27 and TRBJ2-7; D unclear. V gave up 7 bases and J gave up 2 bases, with 6 bases separating them. CDR3 size: 11 residues. Germline V CDR1 and CDR2: MNHEY, SMNVEV (reference sequence). The CDR3 reads CASTSPYEQYF. DNA of the CDR3: TGTGCCAGCACCTCCCCCTACGAGCAGTACTTC.

In its sample, this clone was seen a few times. This chain joins TRBV19 and TRBJ1-1; the match to TRBD1 covers 7 bases. Germline V gene lookup returns CDR1 LNHDA and CDR2 SQIVND (reference sequence). The CDR3 runs to 16 residues. J gave up 1 base and V 4 bases, and 9 bases lay outside the gene matches. This CDR3 reads CASSNRGGSRNTEAFF. In DNA form, the CDR3 reads TGTGCCAGTAGTAACAGGGGCGGATCGAGGAACACTGAAGCTTTCTTT.

The J gene is TRBJ2-3, the V gene TRBV9; TRBD1 aligns across 7 bases. The junction had 7 bases not matched to a gene; V was cut back by 4 bases and J by 8 bases. Germline lookup yields CDR1 SGDLS and CDR2 YYNGEE. The CDR3 loop spans 13 amino acids. The CDR3, as DNA: TGTGCCAGCAGCACGCGACAGGGTAGTACGCAGTATTTT. This translates into CASSTRQGSTQYF.

The V call is TRBV2, the J call TRBJ2-5; TRBD2 aligns across 7 bases. Germline CDR1 SNHLY, CDR2 FYNNEI. The CDR3 is 14 residues long. Trimming removed 3 bases from V and 4 bases from J; junction bases left unmatched: 5. The CDR3 is CASSDSGGRETQYF. The CDR3 nucleotides read TGTGCCAGCAGTGATTCGGGGGGACGAGAGACCCAGTACTTC.

The chain carries TRBV10-3 and TRBJ2-6, with unresolved D. Germline assignment: CDR1 ENHRY and CDR2 SYGVKD. V shed 10 bases and J shed 0 bases, with 19 bases lying between them. CDR3 length: 17 residues. The CDR3, as DNA: TGTGCCACCGCAGATCCGAACACTATCTCTGGGGCCAACGTCCTGACTTTC. Its translation: CATADPNTISGANVLTF.

This clone came up a few times. J is TRBJ1-4 and V is TRBV6-5, with TRBD1 as a possible D gene (6 bases). CDR1 and CDR2 from the germline V gene are MNHEY and SVGAGI. CDR3 length: 12 residues. The CDR3, as DNA: TGTGCGTTGGGCAGGGGTAATGAAAAACTGTTTTTT. Translation gives CALGRGNEKLFF.

This chain connects TRBV12-3 or TRBV12-4 to TRBJ2-1; D may be TRBD2 (5 bases). V shed 2 bases and J shed 16 bases, with 12 bases lying between them. This CDR3 comprises 11 residues. The CDR3 region has the DNA TGTGCCAGCAGTTTAAGAGGGCGAGGATTCTTC. It is translated as CASSLRGRGFF.

The chain uses TRBV12-3 or TRBV12-4 and TRBJ1-4; D gene unclear. This CDR3 is built from 12 residues. V was shortened by 2 bases and J by 7 bases, with 5 bases between the two germline ends. The CDR3 protein is CASSLLTEKLFF. The CDR3 DNA follows: TGTGCCAGCAGTTTATTAACTGAAAAACTGTTTTTT.

V gene TRBV19 combines with J gene TRBJ1-1, with 8 bases lining up with TRBD1. The CDR3 loop spans 15 amino acids. V trimming: 11 bases; J trimming: 0 bases; junction bases outside the gene matches: 11. Germline CDR1 and CDR2: LNHDA and SQIVND (reference sequence). The CDR3 here is CASLRAGGVNTEAFF. The CDR3 DNA follows: TGTGCCTCCCTTAGGGCAGGGGGCGTGAACACTGAAGCTTTCTTT.

The rearrangement joins TRBV7-6 to TRBJ2-3; no clear D gene. The germline V and J ends were trimmed by 7 bases and 0 bases, with 14 bases remaining between them. The CDR3 runs to 15 residues. The germline V gene encodes CDR1 SGHVS and CDR2 FNYEAQ. CDR3 sequence: CASTPVPASTDTQYF. The CDR3 bases are TGTGCCAGCACACCGGTCCCGGCTAGCACAGATACGCAGTATTTT.

This sequence joins TRBV28 and TRBJ2-7, with TRBD1 identical over 10 bases. Trimming at V came to 10 bases and at J to 0 bases, leaving 6 bases not matched to a gene. CDR3 length: 14 amino acids. The germline CDR1 and CDR2 sequences are MDHEN and SYDVKM. CDR3 amino acids: CATHGQGGSYEQYF. As DNA, the CDR3 is TGTGCCACCCATGGACAGGGGGGCTCCTACGAGCAGTACTTC. Full variable domain (remainder filled in from reference TRBV28 and TRBJ2-7): DVKVTQSSRYLVKRTGEKVFLECVQDMDHENMFWYRQDPGLGLRLIYFSYDVKMKEKGDIPEGYSVSREKKERFSLILESASTNQTSMYLCATHGQGGSYEQYFGPGTRLTVT.

The V and J genes are TRBV4-1 and TRBJ2-7; either TRBD1 or TRBD2 may supply D (7 bases each). V was trimmed by 1 base and J by 3 bases, leaving 19 bases between them. CDR1 is MGHRA, CDR2 YSYEKL, per germline. CDR3 length: 17 amino acids. The CDR3 DNA follows: TGCGCCAGCAGCCAAGGCCAGGGAGGGGGCCTTAACTACGAGCAGTACTTC. Its protein is CASSQGQGGGLNYEQYF.

The rearrangement joins TRBV13 to TRBJ2-3, with D perhaps matching TRBD2 (5 bases). This CDR3 comprises 15 residues. The germline CDR1 and CDR2 sequences are PRHDT and FYEKMQ (reference sequence). Trimming left V 2 bases short and J 6 bases short, with 15 bases between. CDR3 DNA: TGTGCCAGCAGCTTAAGTCGAGGGCATGGCGATACGCAGTATTTT. Its protein product is CASSLSRGHGDTQYF.

The V gene is TRBV5-1, the J gene TRBJ2-2, with D possibly TRBD2 on 5 matching bases. With 6 bases removed from V and 1 base from J, the gap between germline ends came to 10 bases. The germline V gene has CDR1 SGHRS and CDR2 YFSETQ. The CDR3 length is 14 residues. This chain's CDR3 is CASMWAGNTGELFF. The CDR3 DNA reads as TGCGCCAGCATGTGGGCGGGGAACACCGGGGAGCTGTTTTTT. Using reference TRBV5-1 and TRBJ2-2 for the parts outside the CDR3, the full variable domain is KAGVTQTPRYLIKTRGQQVTLSCSPISGHRSVSWYQQTPGQGLQFLFEYFSETQRNKGNFPGRFSGRQFSNSRSEMNVSTLELGDSALYLCASMWAGNTGELFFGEGSRLTVL.

In the case of this clone: At one end the junction does not follow the germline gene, possibly because of a read error. The chain links TRBV7-7 to TRBJ2-3; TRBD1 aligns across 7 bases. The CDR3 runs to 15 residues. The germline gives CDR1 SSHAT, CDR2 FNYEAQ (reference sequence). CDR3 DNA: TGTGCTAGCAGCTACACAGGGGATCCGTCAGATACGCAGTATTTT. It is translated as CASSYTGDPSDTQYF. Full variable domain (rest looked up from reference TRBV7-7 and TRBJ2-3): GAGVSQSPRYKVTKRGQDVTLRCDPISSHATLYWYQQALGQGPEFLTYFNYEAQPDKSGLPSDRFSAERPEGSISTLTIQRTEQRDSAMYRCASSYTGDPSDTQYFGPGTRLTVL.

This chain links TRBV30 with TRBJ1-6; 8 nucleotides align to TRBD1. Germline CDR1 and CDR2: GTSNPN and SVGIG (reference sequence). The CDR3 length is 13 residues. J lost 6 bases, V lost 7 bases, and 5 bases had no gene match. In DNA, the CDR3 is TGTGCCTTGGACGGACAGGGTAATTCACCCCTCCACTTT. Translation: CALDGQGNSPLHF. The full variable domain, its missing parts supplied by reference TRBV30 and TRBJ1-6, is SQTIHQWPATLVQPVGSPLSLECTVEGTSNPNLYWYRQAAGRGLQLLFYSVGIGQISSEVPQNLSASRPQDRQFILSSKKLLLSDSGFYLCALDGQGNSPLHFGNGTRLTVT.